These 3 T cell receptor beta chains share one sample of origin, sequenced in a study of cytomegalovirus exposure and HLA in healthy donors. PCR primers comprised 60 Vbeta and 13 Jbeta primers. Method: immunoSEQ multiplex PCR; TCRdb's copy keeps in-frame clones and lacks some. Among about 120,000 clones listed, 70% to 90% were seen once. The sample was PBMCs. Receptors were obtained from a man in his forties or fifties in good health and CMV-seronegative.

The V and J genes are TRBV10-3 and TRBJ2-1; the match to TRBD2 covers 9 bases. The CDR3 is 16 residues long. Trimming at V came to 6 bases and at J to 0 bases, leaving 6 bases not matched to a gene. The germline gives CDR1 ENHRY, CDR2 SYGVKD. In DNA form, the CDR3 reads TGTGCCATCAGAGATAGCGGGGGACCCTCCTACAATGAGCAGTTCTTC. Amino acids: CAIRDSGGPSYNEQFF.

The rearrangement uses TRBV6-5 and TRBJ1-4, with TRBD1 identical over 7 bases. Trimming cost V 2 bases and J 4 bases; bases outside gene matches: 1. Germline V gives CDR1 MNHEY, CDR2 SVGAGI. The CDR3 has 14 amino acids. The CDR3 region is CASSYGQVNEKLFF. CDR3 DNA sequence: TGTGCCAGCAGTTACGGACAGGTTAATGAAAAACTGTTTTTT.

The chain combines TRBV18 with TRBJ2-3; TRBD2 matches at 10 bases. J lost 4 bases, V lost 3 bases, and 4 bases had no gene match. CDR1 and CDR2 (germline): KGHSH, LQKENI. This CDR3 region has 15 residues. In nucleotides, the CDR3 is TGTGCCAGCTCACCCTTAGCGGGGGGTGCAGATACGCAGTATTTT. Protein: CASSPLAGGADTQYF.